Shown below are 21 T cell receptor beta chains from a single sample sequenced in a study of cytomegalovirus exposure and HLA in healthy donors. The PCR was carried out with 60 Vbeta primers and 13 Jbeta primers. Using immunoSEQ multiplex PCR, the repertoire was profiled, and TCRdb retains in-frame clones only, with some absent. Its table lists tens of thousands of clones. Sequencing was done on a sample of PBMCs. The receptors shown here come from a male donor in good health and CMV-seronegative.

The genes are TRBV18 and TRBJ2-3; 9 bases match TRBD2. This CDR3 is built from 16 residues. J gave up 2 bases and V 6 bases, and 9 bases lay outside the gene matches. Germline CDR1 is KGHSH and CDR2 is LQKENI. The CDR3 DNA reads as TGTGCCAGCTCCCCGTATAGCGGGAGAAACACAGATACGCAGTATTTT. This encodes CASSPYSGRNTDTQYF.

This rearrangement joins TRBV5-1 to TRBJ1-3, with 11 bases aligning to TRBD1. The length of the CDR3 is 13 residues. V was clipped by 4 bases and J by 8 bases; unmatched bases: 2. The V gene's germline CDR1 is SGHRS and CDR2 YFSETQ. CDR3 protein: CASSLGQGDTIYF. CDR3 in DNA: TGCGCCAGCAGCCTGGGACAGGGGGACACCATATATTTT.

V usage is TRBV30 and J usage is TRBJ1-1; a possible D gene is TRBD1 (5 bases). This CDR3 is built from 15 residues. The V gene lost 3 bases and the J gene lost 6 bases, with 20 bases spanning the gap. The germline V gene has CDR1 GTSNPN and CDR2 SVGIG (reference sequence). In DNA form, the CDR3 reads TGTGCCTGGAGCCGGCGACGGGGAGGAGGGGCTGAAGCTTTCTTT. It translates to CAWSRRRGGGAEAFF.

The chain combines TRBV27 with TRBJ2-7, with 9 bases aligning to TRBD2. V shed 6 bases, J shed 4 bases, and the junction held 7 bases outside the gene matches. The CDR3 has 14 residues. Germline CDR1 is MNHEY and CDR2 is SMNVEV (reference sequence). CDR3 sequence reads: CASRDSGSRYEQYF. The CDR3, as DNA: TGTGCCAGCAGGGATAGCGGGAGTCGATACGAGCAGTACTTC.

This rearrangement joins TRBV28 to TRBJ1-3; D not certain. Germline V gives CDR1 MDHEN, CDR2 SYDVKM. The V gene lost 5 bases and the J gene lost 8 bases, with 19 bases spanning the gap. The CDR3 has 15 residues. The CDR3 DNA reads TGTGCCAGCAGTAAATACAAGGGAGGGAGAGACACCATATATTTT. Its translation: CASSKYKGGRDTIYF.

V gene TRBV4-1 combines with J gene TRBJ1-5; no clear D gene. V was trimmed by 6 bases and J by 6 bases, leaving 3 bases between them. This CDR3 region has 10 residues. From germline, CDR1 is MGHRA and CDR2 YSYEKL. Written as DNA, the CDR3 is TGCGCCAGCAGGAGTCAGCCCCAGCATTTT. This codes for CASRSQPQHF.

This chain joins TRBV14 and TRBJ2-2; D unresolved. V was clipped by 1 base and J by 4 bases, with 10 bases between them. The length of the CDR3 is 15 residues. The germline gives CDR1 SGHDN, CDR2 FVKESK. The CDR3 region has the DNA TGTGCCAGCAGCCAAGTTCCGAGGTCCACCGGGGAGCTGTTTTTT. Protein sequence: CASSQVPRSTGELFF. Looking up the rest from reference TRBV14 and TRBJ2-2 gives the full variable domain: EAGVTQFPSHSVIEKGQTVTLRCDPISGHDNLYWYRRVMGKEIKFLLHFVKESKQDESGMPNNRFLAERTGGTYSTLKVQPAELEDSGVYFCASSQVPRSTGELFFGEGSRLTVL.

The genes are TRBV7-9 and TRBJ1-2; TRBD1 aligns across 9 bases. This CDR3 contains 14 residues. V shed 4 bases, J shed 7 bases, and the junction held 7 bases outside the gene matches. Germline V gives CDR1 SEHNR, CDR2 FQNEAQ (reference sequence). The CDR3 sequence: CASSSTGGGGGYTF. The CDR3 nucleotides are TGTGCCAGCAGCTCGACAGGGGGAGGAGGTGGCTACACCTTC.

This chain connects TRBV18 to TRBJ2-1; D is possibly TRBD1 (6 bases). The CDR3 runs 15 residues. Trimming took off 3 bases at V and 5 bases at J, with 14 bases between the two ends. Germline V lookup: CDR1 KGHSH, CDR2 LQKENI. The CDR3 coding sequence is TGTGCCAGCTCACCGCAGGGGCCATTAGACAATGAGCAGTTCTTC. The encoded protein is CASSPQGPLDNEQFF.

The chain couples TRBV7-6 to TRBJ2-3, with TRBD1 as a possible D gene (6 bases). This CDR3 contains 12 residues. Trimming shortened V by 2 bases and J by 6 bases, and 6 bases separated the two germline ends. CDR1 SGHVS and CDR2 FNYEAQ come from the germline V gene. Here the CDR3 reads CASSLQGDTQYF. The CDR3 region has the DNA TGTGCCAGCAGCTTACAGGGGGATACGCAGTATTTT.

The J gene is TRBJ2-1, the V gene TRBV6-6, with a possible D match to TRBD2 (5 bases). CDR1 is MNHNY, CDR2 SVGAGI, per germline (reference sequence). Trimming left V 8 bases short and J 3 bases short, with 11 bases between. The CDR3 consists of 13 residues. CDR3 in amino acids: CASGLPDYNEQFF. The DNA for the CDR3 is TGTGCCAGCGGACTCCCGGACTACAATGAGCAGTTCTTC.

V and J are TRBV6-8 and TRBJ2-7, with 7 nucleotides matching TRBD2. Germline CDR1 reads MNHGY; CDR2 reads SAAAGT. V dropped 8 bases and J dropped 0; count of bases not matched to a gene: 10. This CDR3 region has 15 residues. The CDR3 protein is CASPRGDRSSYEQYF. CDR3 coding DNA: TGTGCCAGCCCCCGGGGGGACCGGAGCTCCTACGAGCAGTACTTC.

This rearrangement joins TRBV15 to TRBJ1-2, with a tentative D call TRBD1 (5 bases). The V gene lost 2 bases and the J gene lost 4 bases, with 5 bases spanning the gap. The germline V gene has CDR1 LNHNV and CDR2 YYDKDF (reference sequence). This CDR3 contains 12 residues. Here the CDR3 DNA reads TGTGCCACCAGCAGACAGGGCTATGGCTACACCTTC. This translates into CATSRQGYGYTF.

The chain carries TRBV11-2 and TRBJ1-1; a possible D gene is TRBD1 (5 bases). Per the germline V gene, CDR1 is SGHAT and CDR2 is FQNNGV. The CDR3 length is 14 residues. The V end was cut by 4 bases, the J end by 1 base, with 10 bases between. Written as DNA, the CDR3 is TGTGCCAGCAGCTACAGGAGTCGGAACACTGAAGCTTTCTTT. Amino acid sequence: CASSYRSRNTEAFF.

The chain employs TRBV14 and TRBJ1-1, with D tentatively TRBD1 (5 bases). The CDR3 extends over 16 amino acids. The V end lost 0 bases, the J end lost 8 bases, and 19 bases lay between the germline ends. Germline values: CDR1 SGHDN, CDR2 FVKESK. The CDR3 loop is CASSQDPWGQMLEAFF. CDR3 DNA sequence: TGTGCCAGCAGCCAAGATCCCTGGGGCCAGATGTTAGAAGCTTTCTTT.

This CDR3 reads CASSAGGTGLLSSGYTF. CDR3 nucleotide sequence: TGTGCCAGCAGCGCTGGGGGGACAGGGCTTCTCAGTTCTGGCTACACCTTC. The chain carries TRBV5-4 and TRBJ1-2; 9 nucleotides line up with TRBD1. The CDR3 extends over 17 amino acids. V trimming: 4 bases; J trimming: 7 bases; junction bases outside the gene matches: 17. Germline assignment: CDR1 SGHNT and CDR2 YYREEE (reference sequence).

The rearrangement links TRBV11-2 to TRBJ1-2; D unresolved. CDR3 size: 12 residues. V was trimmed by 2 bases and J by 5 bases, leaving 6 bases between them. CDR1 is SGHAT, CDR2 FQNNGV, per germline. Here the CDR3 reads CASSLSVYGYTF. DNA of the CDR3: TGTGCCAGCAGCTTATCTGTTTATGGCTACACCTTC.

V is TRBV29-1 and J is TRBJ1-2; D call uncertain. Germline V gene sequence: CDR1 SQVTM, CDR2 ANQGSEA. The CDR3 runs 13 residues. The germline V and J ends were trimmed by 4 bases and 2 bases, with 11 bases remaining between them. The CDR3 protein is CSVVFPGNYGYTF. CDR3 in DNA: TGCAGCGTTGTCTTCCCGGGGAACTATGGCTACACCTTC.

The chain uses TRBV10-1 and TRBJ2-3; 10 bases agree with TRBD2. The germline gives CDR1 WNHNN, CDR2 SYGVQD (reference sequence). With V trimmed by 6 bases and J by 5 bases, 2 bases remained unmatched. This CDR3 is built from 13 residues. The CDR3 sequence is CASRGLARDTQYF. The CDR3 nucleotides read TGCGCCAGCAGGGGACTAGCGAGAGATACGCAGTATTTT.

The V gene is TRBV7-8, the J gene TRBJ1-2, with 8 positions matching TRBD1. The junction had 4 bases not matched to a gene; V was cut back by 5 bases and J by 5 bases. This CDR3 is 13 amino acids long. CDR1 is SGHVS, CDR2 FQNEAQ, per germline. The CDR3 DNA reads TGTGCCAGCAGCGTTGACAGGGGATATGGCTACACCTTC. This gives the protein CASSVDRGYGYTF.

The chain uses TRBV5-1 and TRBJ2-3; TRBD2 aligns across 14 bases. Germline CDR1 reads SGHRS; CDR2 reads YFSETQ. Trimming cost V 0 bases and J 6 bases; bases outside gene matches: 3. The CDR3 sequence is 16 residues long. The CDR3 coding sequence is TGCGCCAGCAGCTTGGGGGGACTAGCGGGAGTGGATACGCAGTATTTT. Translating gives CASSLGGLAGVDTQYF. Full variable domain (remainder filled in from reference TRBV5-1 and TRBJ2-3): KAGVTQTPRYLIKTRGQQVTLSCSPISGHRSVSWYQQTPGQGLQFLFEYFSETQRNKGNFPGRFSGRQFSNSRSEMNVSTLELGDSALYLCASSLGGLAGVDTQYFGPGTRLTVL.